Following are 15 T cell receptor beta chains from one sample sequenced in a study of shared clonotypes between healthy human individuals. Repertoires were generated with immunoSEQ multiplex PCR, while TCRdb's copy carries only in-frame clones and drops some. The repertoire holds under 550,000 clones, with 90% to 97% as singletons. The sample taken for sequencing was naive CD4+ T cells sorted from blood. The subset denotes: CD45RA+ positively selected. The receptors shown here come from a woman aged 25 to 39 in good health.

The V call is TRBV15, the J call TRBJ2-2, with 16 bases lining up with TRBD2. Germline V gene sequence: CDR1 LNHNV, CDR2 YYDKDF (reference sequence). The trim removed 3 bases at V and 3 bases at J, leaving 4 bases unmatched. This CDR3 comprises 18 residues. The CDR3 region has the DNA TGTGCCACCAGCAGGGGACTAGCGGGAGGGCCGGACACCGGGGAGCTGTTTTTT. It specifies CATSRGLAGGPDTGELFF.

V gene TRBV28 combines with J gene TRBJ2-7, with 10 bases that match TRBD2. J lost 2 bases, V lost 6 bases, and 7 bases had no gene match. This CDR3 is 15 amino acids long. Germline V lookup: CDR1 MDHEN, CDR2 SYDVKM. The CDR3 sequence: CASSPGTSVTYEQYF. In DNA form, the CDR3 reads TGTGCCAGCAGCCCCGGGACTAGCGTAACCTACGAGCAGTACTTC.

The chain recombines TRBV28 with TRBJ2-7; maybe TRBD1 (7 bases). Germline assignment: CDR1 MDHEN and CDR2 SYDVKM. CDR3 length: 17 amino acids. The V end was cut by 3 bases, the J end by 7 bases, with 25 bases between. The CDR3, as DNA: TGTGCCAGCAGTTTCTCGTTGGCGGGACAGCGCATTCGGGAGCAGTACTTC. Residues: CASSFSLAGQRIREQYF.

This chain links TRBV19 with TRBJ2-7; 9 bases line up with TRBD2. With V trimmed by 3 bases and J by 4 bases, 7 bases remained unmatched. Germline V CDR1 and CDR2: LNHDA, SQIVND (reference sequence). The CDR3 totals 15 residues. Here the CDR3 DNA reads TGTGCCAGTAGTATGGGACTAGCCGGAGGATACGAGCAGTACTTC. Translated, it gives CASSMGLAGGYEQYF.

This rearrangement joins TRBV27 to TRBJ2-1; 10 bases agree with TRBD2. The junction had 7 bases not matched to a gene; V was cut back by 3 bases and J by 8 bases. Germline CDR1 and CDR2: MNHEY and SMNVEV (reference sequence). The CDR3 totals 15 residues. The CDR3 sequence: CASSLWLAGVYEQFF. In DNA form, the CDR3 reads TGTGCCAGCAGTTTGTGGCTAGCGGGAGTGTATGAGCAGTTCTTC.

This rearrangement joins TRBV5-4 to TRBJ2-5, with 9 positions matching TRBD1. Trimming at V came to 4 bases and at J to 4 bases, leaving 11 bases not matched to a gene. The CDR3 covers 16 residues. Germline CDR1 and CDR2: SGHNT and YYREEE (reference sequence). CDR3 sequence (DNA): TGTGCCAGCAGCCCACGGTTACAGGGGGCCCGAGAGACCCAGTACTTC. Residues: CASSPRLQGARETQYF.

The V call is TRBV2, the J call TRBJ2-5; 14 bases align to TRBD2. The CDR3 spans 17 residues. The V segment lost 5 bases and the J segment 2 bases; nucleotides outside the gene matches: 7. The germline V gene has CDR1 SNHLY and CDR2 FYNNEI. CDR3 sequence reads: CASSRRLAGGPQETQYF. The CDR3, as DNA: TGTGCCAGCAGTCGTCGACTAGCGGGAGGGCCGCAAGAGACCCAGTACTTC.

The CDR3 nucleotides are TGTGCCAGCAGTGAATTGGGCTGGGGGGGGCGATGGGAGACCCAGTACTTC. It codes for CASSELGWGGRWETQYF. The chain has TRBV2 and TRBJ2-5; tentatively, D is TRBD2 (7 bases). This CDR3 contains 17 residues. The germline V gene encodes CDR1 SNHLY and CDR2 FYNNEI. Trimming cost V 2 bases and J 5 bases, with 21 bases left between them.

The V and J genes are TRBV28 and TRBJ1-4; the D is unclear. CDR3 length: 15 amino acids. Per germline, CDR1 MDHEN and CDR2 SYDVKM. V was clipped by 1 base and J by 5 bases, with 11 bases between them. Here the CDR3 DNA reads TGTGCCAGCAGTTTATCTTCCAGCCCAAATGAAAAACTGTTTTTT. This codes for CASSLSSSPNEKLFF.

This rearrangement joins TRBV28 to TRBJ2-5; D may be TRBD1 (5 bases). The end of the DNA fits TRBJ2-7 better, so the J call may be wrong. The CDR3 is 14 residues long. Germline V gene lookup returns CDR1 MDHEN and CDR2 SYDVKM. CDR3 sequence: CASSAHTTAYEQYF. DNA of the CDR3: TGTGCCAGCAGTGCACACACGACAGCCTACGAGCAGTACTTC.

This chain connects TRBV7-9 to TRBJ2-7; TRBD1 aligns across 7 bases. Per germline, CDR1 SEHNR and CDR2 FQNEAQ (reference sequence). With V trimmed by 5 bases and J by 3 bases, 10 bases remained unmatched. CDR3 length: 15 residues. DNA of the CDR3: TGTGCCAGCAGCCACGACAGGGCCGGGCTCTACGAGCAGTACTTC. Its protein is CASSHDRAGLYEQYF.

This chain uses TRBV2 with TRBJ1-2; TRBD1 matches at 7 bases. The CDR3 sequence is 18 residues long. The trim removed 6 bases at V and 4 bases at J, leaving 20 bases unmatched. Germline V CDR1 and CDR2: SNHLY, FYNNEI. CDR3 sequence: CASRATRDSFTGGYGYTF. CDR3 sequence (DNA): TGTGCCAGCAGGGCCACACGGGACAGCTTTACGGGGGGCTATGGCTACACCTTC.

The chain links TRBV6-5 to TRBJ2-1; TRBD2 agrees at 7 bases. After removal of 6 bases from V and 7 bases from J, the junction contained 12 bases not matched to a gene. Germline V gives CDR1 MNHEY, CDR2 SVGAGI. CDR3 size: 15 residues. CDR3 protein: CASRVYRGSGNEQFF. The DNA of the CDR3 is TGTGCCAGCAGGGTATACCGCGGGAGTGGGAATGAGCAGTTCTTC.

This clone was seen only once. This chain uses TRBV18 with TRBJ1-3; 11 bases are a match to TRBD1. The CDR3 spans 18 residues. Per the germline V gene, CDR1 is KGHSH and CDR2 is LQKENI. V was pared by 5 bases and J by 0 bases, with 9 bases of the junction left unmatched. The chain's CDR3 is CASSAGQGVTISGNTIYF. The CDR3 bases are TGTGCCAGCTCAGCGGGACAGGGGGTCACCATCTCTGGAAACACCATATATTTT.

The rearrangement uses TRBV2 and TRBJ2-1; D perhaps matches TRBD2 (5 bases). From germline, CDR1 is SNHLY and CDR2 FYNNEI. This CDR3 region has 15 residues. The ends were cut back, 4 bases at V and 4 bases at J, with 14 bases in the middle. For the CDR3, the DNA is TGTGCCAGCAGTGGTCAGCGGAGCGATTACAATGAGCAGTTCTTC. This translates into CASSGQRSDYNEQFF.